The present T cell receptor (beta chain) was sequenced within a study of blood T cell repertoires in COVID-19. For the study at large: Whether acute or convalescent, the COVID-19 samples came from the United States, Italy and Spain.

Source study methods: Amplifying reference gene primers gave estimates of nucleated cell counts. Generated by immunoSEQ multiplex PCR, the TCRdb table keeps only in-frame clones and is missing some. V, J and clone size were drawn from that table, and D and trimming were deduced from the DNA. The table lists about 98,000 clones, approximately 90% of them singletons, with around 5% in the top ten. V was shortened by 8 bases and J by 6 bases, with 10 bases between the two germline ends. The CDR3 loop spans 12 amino acids. Seattle participants joined during active infection and were tracked over time. The chain uses TRBV12-3 or TRBV12-4 and TRBJ1-4; no clear D gene. Material for sequencing was peripheral blood. This receptor was taken from a woman aged 50 to 65 with COVID-19, enrolled during active disease. The CDR3 sequence is CASAGLDEKLFF. The DNA of the CDR3 is TGTGCCAGCGCCGGACTAGATGAAAAACTGTTTTTT.